These T cell receptor beta chains were read from a single sample in a study of sequential checkpoint blockade in melanoma. Sequencing used immunoSEQ multiplex PCR; TCRdb keeps in-frame clones, though not all of them. The profile shows more than 15,000 clones, 85% to 95% of them singletons. The input for sequencing was CD8+ T cells sorted from blood (inferred from file names), taken from a patient given nivolumab and ipilimumab in sequence. The origin of the receptors is a human donor with melanoma. The CDR3 runs from the conserved cysteine through the conserved F or W. The order of the fields is V gene, D gene, J gene, clone size, CDR3 DNA, CDR3 protein. D genes are given only for firm matches. The size field is filled for only some rows; it gives once, few, many or a size class.

v_call: TRBV27; d_call: TRBD1; j_call: TRBJ1-2; clone_size: -; cdr3_nt: TGTGCCAGCAGTCCGTGGACAGGGGGTTTGAGGTATGGCTACACCTTC; cdr3_aa: CASSPWTGGLRYGYTF
v_call: TRBV9; d_call: TRBD1; j_call: TRBJ1-2; clone_size: -; cdr3_nt: TGTGCCAGCAGCGCAGGGGGCGAAGGCTACACCTTC; cdr3_aa: CASSAGGEGYTF
v_call: TRBV27; d_call: -; j_call: TRBJ1-1; clone_size: -; cdr3_nt: TGTGCCAGCAGTTTAAGCGGGGCTTTGTACGAAGCTTTCTTT; cdr3_aa: CASSLSGALYEAFF
v_call: TRBV9; d_call: -; j_call: TRBJ2-7; clone_size: -; cdr3_nt: TGTGCCAGCCGTTTCCGGGACTGCTCCTACGAGCAGTACTTC; cdr3_aa: CASRFRDCSYEQYF
v_call: TRBV4-3; d_call: TRBD1; j_call: TRBJ1-4; clone_size: -; cdr3_nt: TGCGCCAGCAGCCAAGAACGGGGACAGTCATATGAAAAACTGTTTTTT; cdr3_aa: CASSQERGQSYEKLFF
v_call: TRBV28; d_call: TRBD2; j_call: TRBJ2-7; clone_size: -; cdr3_nt: TGTGCCAGCAGTGAGCAGTGGGGAGGGATGTACGAGCAGTACTTC; cdr3_aa: CASSEQWGGMYEQYF
v_call: TRBV29-1; d_call: -; j_call: TRBJ1-1; clone_size: -; cdr3_nt: TGCAGCGTTGTCGGGAACACTGAAGCTTTCTTT; cdr3_aa: CSVVGNTEAFF
v_call: TRBV27; d_call: -; j_call: TRBJ1-1; clone_size: -; cdr3_nt: TGTGCCAGCAGTTCGTACAGGGACCTGAACACTGAAGCTTTCTTT; cdr3_aa: CASSSYRDLNTEAFF
v_call: TRBV6-5; d_call: -; j_call: TRBJ2-1; clone_size: -; cdr3_nt: TGTGCCAGCAGGGGGGGCTACAATGAGCAGTTCTTC; cdr3_aa: CASRGGYNEQFF
v_call: TRBV4-2; d_call: TRBD1; j_call: TRBJ2-7; clone_size: -; cdr3_nt: TGTGCCAGCAGCCAAGAGGGGGGACAGGGGAACAACGAGCAGTACTTC; cdr3_aa: CASSQEGGQGNNEQYF
v_call: TRBV20-1; d_call: -; j_call: TRBJ2-7; clone_size: -; cdr3_nt: TGCAGTGCCCCTAGCTCCGACGAGCAGTACTTC; cdr3_aa: CSAPSSDEQYF
v_call: TRBV19; d_call: -; j_call: TRBJ1-3; clone_size: -; cdr3_nt: TGTGCCAGTAGTATGAGCCACTCTGGAAACACCATATATTTT; cdr3_aa: CASSMSHSGNTIYF
v_call: TRBV9; d_call: TRBD1; j_call: TRBJ1-2; clone_size: -; cdr3_nt: TGTGCCAGCAGCGTAGCCGGGACAGATCGGACCTATGGCTACACCTTC; cdr3_aa: CASSVAGTDRTYGYTF
v_call: TRBV9; d_call: -; j_call: TRBJ1-1; clone_size: -; cdr3_nt: TGTGCCAGCAGCGCCCGAGGTAGTCGACGGACTGAAGCTTTCTTT; cdr3_aa: CASSARGSRRTEAFF
v_call: TRBV9; d_call: TRBD1; j_call: TRBJ1-5; clone_size: -; cdr3_nt: TGTGCCAGCAGCGTGCCCCACCCTCCAGGACAGGGGCGACAGCCCCAGCATTTT; cdr3_aa: CASSVPHPPGQGRQPQHF
v_call: TRBV6-1; d_call: -; j_call: TRBJ1-1; clone_size: -; cdr3_nt: TGTGCCAGCCGACGACGGGACACTGAAGCTTTCTTT; cdr3_aa: CASRRRDTEAFF
v_call: TRBV27; d_call: -; j_call: TRBJ1-2; clone_size: once; cdr3_nt: TGTGCCAGCAGTTTGAGGTTTAACTATGGCTACACCTTC; cdr3_aa: CASSLRFNYGYTF
v_call: TRBV27; d_call: -; j_call: TRBJ1-2; clone_size: -; cdr3_nt: TGTGCCAGCAGTTTCAAGGGGGACTATGGCTACACCTTC; cdr3_aa: CASSFKGDYGYTF
v_call: TRBV19; d_call: TRBD1; j_call: TRBJ2-7; clone_size: -; cdr3_nt: TGTGCCAGTAGTATTTCGGGACAGGGCCCCTACGAGCAGTACTTC; cdr3_aa: CASSISGQGPYEQYF
v_call: TRBV30; d_call: TRBD1; j_call: TRBJ1-3; clone_size: -; cdr3_nt: TGTGCCTGGAGTGGACCCCGACAGGGGGCCGTTGTAAACACCATATATTTT; cdr3_aa: CAWSGPRQGAVVNTIYF
v_call: TRBV18; d_call: -; j_call: TRBJ1-4; clone_size: -; cdr3_nt: TGTGCCAGCTCACCAAGGAGGGGTGCTAATGAAAAACTGTTTTTT; cdr3_aa: CASSPRRGANEKLFF
v_call: TRBV27; d_call: TRBD1; j_call: TRBJ1-2; clone_size: -; cdr3_nt: TGTGCCAGCAGTTTCGGGAGGGGGCATGGCTACACCTTC; cdr3_aa: CASSFGRGHGYTF
v_call: TRBV30; d_call: -; j_call: TRBJ1-1; clone_size: -; cdr3_nt: TGTGCCTGGATAGGGGCGAACACTGAAGCTTTCTTT; cdr3_aa: CAWIGANTEAFF
v_call: TRBV4-1; d_call: -; j_call: TRBJ2-7; clone_size: -; cdr3_nt: TGCGCCAGCAGCCAAGATCGGTTGGAGTCCTTCGCCCACGAGCAGTACTTC; cdr3_aa: CASSQDRLESFAHEQYF
v_call: TRBV6-4; d_call: -; j_call: TRBJ1-5; clone_size: -; cdr3_nt: TGTGCCAGCAGTGACGGACACTCCAATCAGCCCCAGCATTTT; cdr3_aa: CASSDGHSNQPQHF
v_call: TRBV4-1; d_call: TRBD1; j_call: TRBJ1-5; clone_size: -; cdr3_nt: TGCGCCAGCAGCCCCCGGGGACAGGGAGGTCAGCCCCAGCATTTT; cdr3_aa: CASSPRGQGGQPQHF
v_call: TRBV15; d_call: TRBD1; j_call: TRBJ1-6; clone_size: -; cdr3_nt: TGTGCCACCAGCAGAGACAGGGGGGATAATTCACCCCTCCACTTT; cdr3_aa: CATSRDRGDNSPLHF
v_call: TRBV28; d_call: TRBD2; j_call: TRBJ2-7; clone_size: once; cdr3_nt: TGTGCCAGCGCACGACTAGCGGTAAACTACGAGCAGTACTTC; cdr3_aa: CASARLAVNYEQYF
v_call: TRBV19; d_call: TRBD1; j_call: TRBJ1-4; clone_size: -; cdr3_nt: TGTGCCAGTAGTATAGATCTGGACAGGGGAGACGAAAAACTGTTTTTT; cdr3_aa: CASSIDLDRGDEKLFF
v_call: TRBV11-1; d_call: TRBD1; j_call: TRBJ1-1; clone_size: -; cdr3_nt: TGTGCCAGCAGCTTCCTGACAGGGAGGAACACTGAAGCTTTCTTT; cdr3_aa: CASSFLTGRNTEAFF
v_call: TRBV7-3; d_call: TRBD1; j_call: TRBJ1-2; clone_size: -; cdr3_nt: TGTGCCAGCAGCTTATATCCAGGGACAGAGGGCTACACCTTC; cdr3_aa: CASSLYPGTEGYTF
v_call: TRBV5-1; d_call: -; j_call: TRBJ1-2; clone_size: once; cdr3_nt: TGCGCCAGCAAAGGTTACCGCGGACAAACCGCGGGCTACACCTTC; cdr3_aa: CASKGYRGQTAGYTF
v_call: TRBV28; d_call: -; j_call: TRBJ1-5; clone_size: -; cdr3_nt: TGTGCCAGCAGTCCCCCGGGGGGCGTGAGGCATTTT; cdr3_aa: CASSPPGGVRHF
v_call: TRBV19; d_call: TRBD1; j_call: TRBJ2-7; clone_size: -; cdr3_nt: TGTGCCAGTAGTCCCGGGACAGGGACCTACGAGCAGTACTTC; cdr3_aa: CASSPGTGTYEQYF
v_call: TRBV25-1; d_call: -; j_call: TRBJ1-2; clone_size: -; cdr3_nt: TGTGCCAGCAGTGAAAGGATGTGGAGGTGGTACGGGCGGGGAGGCTACACCTTC; cdr3_aa: CASSERMWRWYGRGGYTF
v_call: TRBV28; d_call: -; j_call: TRBJ1-2; clone_size: -; cdr3_nt: TGTGCCAGCAGGCCCGGAGGGTTACGCTATGGCTACACCTTC; cdr3_aa: CASRPGGLRYGYTF
v_call: TRBV21-1; d_call: -; j_call: TRBJ2-7; clone_size: -; cdr3_nt: TGTGCCGCCGACCGAGGGAGCTCCTACGAGCAGTACTTC; cdr3_aa: CAADRGSSYEQYF
v_call: TRBV5-4; d_call: -; j_call: TRBJ2-3; clone_size: -; cdr3_nt: TGTGCCAGCAGCTTTAGGCTAGTGGGTAGCACAGATACGCAGTATTTT; cdr3_aa: CASSFRLVGSTDTQYF
v_call: TRBV7-6; d_call: -; j_call: TRBJ2-7; clone_size: -; cdr3_nt: TGTGCCAGCAGCACCGGACAGAGCCTATACGAGCAGTACTTC; cdr3_aa: CASSTGQSLYEQYF
v_call: TRBV9; d_call: TRBD1; j_call: TRBJ1-1; clone_size: -; cdr3_nt: TGTGCCAGCAGCGAACAGGGGGGCACTGAAGCTTTCTTT; cdr3_aa: CASSEQGGTEAFF
v_call: TRBV6-5; d_call: -; j_call: TRBJ1-3; clone_size: -; cdr3_nt: TGTGCCAGCAGATCCGACACCCCGGTGGACACCATATATTTT; cdr3_aa: CASRSDTPVDTIYF
v_call: TRBV7-9; d_call: TRBD2; j_call: TRBJ2-7; clone_size: -; cdr3_nt: TGTGCCAGCAGCTTCGGGACTAGCGGGACCTGGGGGGAGCAGTACTTC; cdr3_aa: CASSFGTSGTWGEQYF
v_call: TRBV4-1; d_call: -; j_call: TRBJ1-2; clone_size: -; cdr3_nt: TGCGCCAGCAGCTCGGGGGTCTCTTATGGCTACACCTTC; cdr3_aa: CASSSGVSYGYTF
v_call: TRBV19; d_call: TRBD1; j_call: TRBJ1-2; clone_size: -; cdr3_nt: TGTGCCAGTAGTTGGGACAGGGTAAAAGGCTACACCTTC; cdr3_aa: CASSWDRVKGYTF
v_call: TRBV13; d_call: TRBD1; j_call: TRBJ2-1; clone_size: -; cdr3_nt: TGTGCCAGCAGCCCCCGGACAGGAACTTACAATGAGCAGTTCTTC; cdr3_aa: CASSPRTGTYNEQFF
v_call: TRBV7-9; d_call: TRBD1; j_call: TRBJ1-1; clone_size: -; cdr3_nt: TGTGCCAGCAGCACTACGGGACAGGCGAACACTGAAGCTTTCTTT; cdr3_aa: CASSTTGQANTEAFF
v_call: TRBV27; d_call: -; j_call: TRBJ1-2; clone_size: once; cdr3_nt: TGTGCCAGCAGCGGGCGGGGGGGCGGCTACACCTTC; cdr3_aa: CASSGRGGGYTF